This TCR beta chain was found in a study of T cell repertoires and HLA-DP antigens. The overall study: Alloantigens: one with one groove difference and one with over 9 differences versus self.

Generated by immunoSEQ multiplex PCR, the TCRdb table keeps only in-frame clones and is missing some. The sample lists about 89,000 clones, approximately 89% occurring once. Notes on the study in general: Clones undetected before culture averaged approximately 34% against one allele and about 55% against the other.

With regard to this clone: Its antigen is unknown.

Source material: CD4+ T cells from PBMCs. This clonotype was sampled from a man aged 50 or older in good health and CMV-seronegative.

CDR3 sequence reads: CASTTGHLTGNTIYF. CDR3 in DNA: TGTGCCAGTACCACGGGACATTTGACTGGAAACACCATATATTTT. The chain is built from TRBV19 and TRBJ1-3, with D possibly TRBD1 on 6 matching bases. The CDR3 is 15 amino acids. V lost 7 bases, J lost 2 bases, and 15 bases lay in between. Germline V gene sequence: CDR1 LNHDA, CDR2 SQIVND (reference sequence).